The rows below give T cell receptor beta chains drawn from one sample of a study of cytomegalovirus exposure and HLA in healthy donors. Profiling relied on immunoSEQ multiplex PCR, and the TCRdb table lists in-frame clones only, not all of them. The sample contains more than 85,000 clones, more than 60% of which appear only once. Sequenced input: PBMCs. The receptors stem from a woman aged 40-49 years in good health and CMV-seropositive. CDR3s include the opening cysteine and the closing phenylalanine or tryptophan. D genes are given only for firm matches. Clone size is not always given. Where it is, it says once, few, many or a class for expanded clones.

CDR3nt: TGTGCCAGCAGCTCAGGGTCTCACGAGCAGTACTTC
CDR3aa: CASSSGSHEQYF
j_gene: TRBJ2-7
v_gene: TRBV7-3
abundance: .
d_gene: .

CDR3nt: TGCGCCAGCAGCTTGGTAGGGGAGGACTATGGCTACACCTTC
CDR3aa: CASSLVGEDYGYTF
j_gene: TRBJ1-2
v_gene: TRBV5-1
abundance: .
d_gene: .

CDR3nt: TGTGCCAGCAGCTCGACAGGGACAGGGCCCCAGCATTTT
CDR3aa: CASSSTGTGPQHF
j_gene: TRBJ1-5
v_gene: TRBV7-6
abundance: few
d_gene: TRBD1

CDR3nt: TGTGCCAGCAGCTTAGCCAGATTAAGGAACACTGAAGCTTTCTTT
CDR3aa: CASSLARLRNTEAFF
j_gene: TRBJ1-1
v_gene: TRBV7-9
abundance: .
d_gene: .

CDR3nt: TGTGCCAGTCATCCCCTTAGCGGGAGTGGCACAGATACGCAGTATTTT
CDR3aa: CASHPLSGSGTDTQYF
j_gene: TRBJ2-3
v_gene: TRBV28
abundance: .
d_gene: TRBD2

CDR3nt: TGTGCCAGCAGTTCTTTGGGACTCTACGAGCAGTACTTC
CDR3aa: CASSSLGLYEQYF
j_gene: TRBJ2-7
v_gene: TRBV28
abundance: .
d_gene: .

CDR3nt: TGCGCCAGCAGCCAAGAAGGACAGGTGCCTTATCAGCCCCAGCATTTT
CDR3aa: CASSQEGQVPYQPQHF
j_gene: TRBJ1-5
v_gene: TRBV4-1
abundance: .
d_gene: TRBD1

CDR3nt: TGCGCCAGCAGCCGTGGGACTTTCACTAGCACAGATACGCAGTATTTT
CDR3aa: CASSRGTFTSTDTQYF
j_gene: TRBJ2-3
v_gene: TRBV5-1
abundance: .
d_gene: .

CDR3nt: TGTGCCAGCAGTTTGGGTCCTTACAGTGCTGGAAACACCATATATTTT
CDR3aa: CASSLGPYSAGNTIYF
j_gene: TRBJ1-3
v_gene: TRBV6-5
abundance: .
d_gene: .

CDR3nt: TGCGCCAGCAGCTTGGCCGCTAGCGGGGTAACCTACGAGCAGTACTTC
CDR3aa: CASSLAASGVTYEQYF
j_gene: TRBJ2-7
v_gene: TRBV5-1
abundance: .
d_gene: TRBD2

CDR3nt: TGTGCCAGCAGCCAAGTGGTCGGGACTGAGTATGGCTACACCTTC
CDR3aa: CASSQVVGTEYGYTF
j_gene: TRBJ1-2
v_gene: TRBV14
abundance: .
d_gene: .

CDR3nt: TGTGCCAGCAGCTGGAAGACCGGGGAGTATGGCTACACCTTC
CDR3aa: CASSWKTGEYGYTF
j_gene: TRBJ1-2
v_gene: TRBV5-4
abundance: .
d_gene: .

CDR3nt: TGTGCCAGCAGCGCCTTAGGTAGTGGAGAAGAGACCCAGTACTTC
CDR3aa: CASSALGSGEETQYF
j_gene: TRBJ2-5
v_gene: TRBV9
abundance: few
d_gene: .

CDR3nt: TGTGCCAGCAGTCCAAGACTAGCCGGCACCGGGGAGCTGTTTTTT
CDR3aa: CASSPRLAGTGELFF
j_gene: TRBJ2-2
v_gene: TRBV7-7
abundance: .
d_gene: TRBD2

CDR3nt: TGTGCCAGCAGCTCTAGGGGGCGAGGCACAGATACGCAGTATTTT
CDR3aa: CASSSRGRGTDTQYF
j_gene: TRBJ2-3
v_gene: TRBV11-3
abundance: .
d_gene: TRBD1

CDR3nt: TGTGCCAGCAGGAGCATCGGAAACACCATATATTTT
CDR3aa: CASRSIGNTIYF
j_gene: TRBJ1-3
v_gene: TRBV28
abundance: once
d_gene: .

CDR3nt: TGCGCCAGCAGCCGGGACAGGAACACCGGGGAGCTGTTTTTT
CDR3aa: CASSRDRNTGELFF
j_gene: TRBJ2-2
v_gene: TRBV5-1
abundance: .
d_gene: TRBD1

CDR3nt: TGCGCCAGCAGCTTGGGTCCAGCGGGAGGCGATGAGCAGTTCTTC
CDR3aa: CASSLGPAGGDEQFF
j_gene: TRBJ2-1
v_gene: TRBV5-1
abundance: .
d_gene: TRBD2

CDR3nt: TGTGCCAGCAGCCAAAATACAGGGGGTGGCTACACCTTC
CDR3aa: CASSQNTGGGYTF
j_gene: TRBJ1-2
v_gene: TRBV16
abundance: .
d_gene: TRBD1

CDR3nt: TGTGCCAGTCGGCCGGCAGGCCAAGAGACCCAGTACTTC
CDR3aa: CASRPAGQETQYF
j_gene: TRBJ2-5
v_gene: TRBV19
abundance: .
d_gene: .

CDR3nt: TGCAGCGGTCGACTAGCGGGGGTCACAGATACGCAGTATTTT
CDR3aa: CSGRLAGVTDTQYF
j_gene: TRBJ2-3
v_gene: TRBV29-1
abundance: .
d_gene: TRBD2

CDR3nt: TGTGCCAGCAGTGAACTGACAGGAGGTGCGTACGAGCAGTACTTC
CDR3aa: CASSELTGGAYEQYF
j_gene: TRBJ2-7
v_gene: TRBV2
abundance: few
d_gene: .

CDR3nt: TGTGCCAGCAGTCGCAGGGAGGCAGATACGCAGTATTTT
CDR3aa: CASSRREADTQYF
j_gene: TRBJ2-3
v_gene: TRBV28
abundance: once
d_gene: .

CDR3nt: TGTGCCAGCAGCCCAGCACAGGGGGCTACTTCTGGAAACACCATATATTTT
CDR3aa: CASSPAQGATSGNTIYF
j_gene: TRBJ1-3
v_gene: TRBV27
abundance: .
d_gene: TRBD1

CDR3nt: TGTGCCAGCAGCTTCTACGGACTAGCGGCCCACCACTCCTACAATGAGCAGTTCTTC
CDR3aa: CASSFYGLAAHHSYNEQFF
j_gene: TRBJ2-1
v_gene: TRBV7-6
abundance: once
d_gene: TRBD2

CDR3nt: TGTGCCAGCTCACCATTGGGGAGCTCCTACGAGCAGTACTTC
CDR3aa: CASSPLGSSYEQYF
j_gene: TRBJ2-7
v_gene: TRBV18
abundance: .
d_gene: .

CDR3nt: TGCGCCAGCAGCCAATATCCATTCGACGGACGCTCCGGGGCAGATACGCAGTATTTT
CDR3aa: CASSQYPFDGRSGADTQYF
j_gene: TRBJ2-3
v_gene: TRBV4-1
abundance: .
d_gene: .

CDR3nt: TGCGCCAGCAGCTTGGTAGCTGGGGAGACCCAGTACTTC
CDR3aa: CASSLVAGETQYF
j_gene: TRBJ2-5
v_gene: TRBV5-1
abundance: .
d_gene: .

CDR3nt: TGTGCCAGCAGTTTATGGTCCACCGGGACAGGGGGCCCCGCGGCATTCACCCTCCACTTT
CDR3aa: CASSLWSTGTGGPAAFTLHF
j_gene: TRBJ1-6
v_gene: TRBV27
abundance: .
d_gene: TRBD1

CDR3nt: TGCGCCAGCAGCAGGACAGGGGGCACAGATACGCAGTATTTT
CDR3aa: CASSRTGGTDTQYF
j_gene: TRBJ2-3
v_gene: TRBV5-1
abundance: .
d_gene: TRBD1

CDR3nt: TGTGCCAGCAGCCCATACACAGGGGGCTTAGGCTACACCTTC
CDR3aa: CASSPYTGGLGYTF
j_gene: TRBJ1-2
v_gene: TRBV11-2
abundance: .
d_gene: TRBD1

CDR3nt: TGTGCCAGCAGCTTTCTAGGGGCCCCATACTTCAACACCGGGGAGCTGTTTTTT
CDR3aa: CASSFLGAPYFNTGELFF
j_gene: TRBJ2-2
v_gene: TRBV7-9
abundance: .
d_gene: .

CDR3nt: TGTGCCAGCAGCCCAGGAGGAGGGGATACTGAGCAGTTCTTC
CDR3aa: CASSPGGGDTEQFF
j_gene: TRBJ2-1
v_gene: TRBV4-2
abundance: .
d_gene: .

CDR3nt: TGTGCCAGCACCGTACAGGGTGTTATTCAGTACTTC
CDR3aa: CASTVQGVIQYF
j_gene: TRBJ2-4
v_gene: TRBV7-2
abundance: .
d_gene: .

CDR3nt: TGTGCCAGCAGTTTTTCCCGCCGGTTCGCGAACACCGGGGAGCTGTTTTTT
CDR3aa: CASSFSRRFANTGELFF
j_gene: TRBJ2-2
v_gene: TRBV28
abundance: .
d_gene: .

CDR3nt: TGTGCCAGCAGTTTGGTCGAAAGACTGTACTTC
CDR3aa: CASSLVERLYF
j_gene: TRBJ2-7
v_gene: TRBV28
abundance: .
d_gene: .

CDR3nt: TGCGCCAGCAGCTTGAGGCAGGCACTGAACACTGAAGCTTTCTTT
CDR3aa: CASSLRQALNTEAFF
j_gene: TRBJ1-1
v_gene: TRBV5-1
abundance: .
d_gene: .

CDR3nt: TGTGCCATCAGTGAACACACCGGTCGGGGTCAGGTTCAGCCCCAGCATTTT
CDR3aa: CAISEHTGRGQVQPQHF
j_gene: TRBJ1-5
v_gene: TRBV10-3
abundance: .
d_gene: .

CDR3nt: TGTGCCAGTAGTATCCCAGAAGCGGGGGCTTCCTACAATGAGCAGTTCTTC
CDR3aa: CASSIPEAGASYNEQFF
j_gene: TRBJ2-1
v_gene: TRBV19
abundance: .
d_gene: TRBD2